Listed below are T cell receptor beta chains from one sample, sequenced in a study of graft-versus-host responses after intestinal transplantation. The repertoire was sequenced with immunoSEQ multiplex PCR; TCRdb's copy has only in-frame clones and lacks some. The table includes approximately 100,000 clones, more than 75% detected once. The material sequenced was PBMCs, taken 255 days after intestinal transplant. All receptors derive from a human patient who received an intestinal transplant, so some T cells may come from the graft donor. Each CDR3 is given with its conserved first and last residue. D genes are given only for firm matches. Size values are once, few and many counts, or a class for expanded clones, and some rows have none.

NA | TRBJ2-5 | NA | TRBV28 | CASSLGPRETQYF | TGTGCCAGCAGTTTGGGACCGAGAGAGACCCAGTACTTC
NA | TRBJ1-5 | NA | TRBV7-9 | CASSFVEGNQPQHF | TGTGCCAGCAGCTTTGTAGAGGGCAATCAGCCCCAGCATTTT
NA | TRBJ2-7 | NA | TRBV1 | CTSSQDRYEQYF | TGCACCAGCAGCCAAGATAGGTACGAGCAGTACTTC
NA | TRBJ2-3 | TRBD2 | TRBV12-5 | CASGLSSGTLDTQYF | TGTGCTAGTGGTTTGTCTAGCGGGACTCTAGATACGCAGTATTTT
NA | TRBJ1-1 | NA | TRBV2 | CASRVDRRNTEAFF | TGTGCCAGCAGGGTGGACAGACGGAACACTGAAGCTTTCTTT
NA | TRBJ2-5 | TRBD2 | TRBV6-6 | CASSLSGGGETQYF | TGTGCCAGCTCGCTTAGCGGGGGCGGGGAGACCCAGTACTTC
NA | TRBJ2-5 | TRBD2 | TRBV6-1 | CATFSAGGSFETQYF | TGTGCCACCTTTTCGGCGGGGGGGTCGTTCGAGACCCAGTACTTC
NA | TRBJ1-5 | NA | TRBV2 | CASRGDSENQPQHF | TGTGCCAGCAGAGGAGACAGTGAGAATCAGCCCCAGCATTTT
NA | TRBJ1-4 | NA | TRBV28 | CASSLGGALNEKLFF | TGTGCCAGCAGTTTGGGAGGGGCGCTTAATGAAAAACTGTTTTTT
NA | TRBJ2-7 | TRBD1 | TRBV28 | CASSSSDRVYEQYF | TGTGCCAGCAGTTCCTCGGACAGGGTCTACGAGCAGTACTTC
once | TRBJ2-3 | NA | TRBV7-8 | CASSLVGAGDTQYF | TGTGCCAGCAGCTTAGTCGGGGCTGGAGATACGCAGTATTTT
NA | TRBJ1-5 | NA | TRBV10-1 | CASSENRVGPDQPQHF | TGCGCCAGCAGTGAGAACAGGGTGGGCCCTGATCAGCCCCAGCATTTT
NA | TRBJ2-7 | TRBD2 | TRBV5-6 | CASSLGRGSYEQYF | TGTGCCAGCAGCTTGGGGCGGGGGTCCTACGAGCAGTACTTC
NA | TRBJ2-2 | NA | TRBV13 | CASSLGLTGELFF | TGTGCCAGCAGCTTAGGTCTGACCGGGGAGCTGTTTTTT
NA | TRBJ1-2 | NA | TRBV28 | CASSLYRIFYGYTF | TGTGCCAGCAGTTTATACAGGATTTTCTATGGCTACACCTTC
NA | TRBJ1-5 | TRBD1 | TRBV5-6 | CASSSGTGHSNQPQHF | TGTGCCAGCAGCTCAGGGACAGGTCATAGCAATCAGCCCCAGCATTTT
NA | TRBJ2-1 | TRBD2 | TRBV2 | CASRETSGINEQFF | TGTGCCAGCAGGGAGACTAGCGGGATCAATGAGCAGTTCTTC
NA | TRBJ2-3 | TRBD2 | TRBV9 | CASSVAGGGAPDTQYF | TGTGCCAGCAGCGTAGCTGGCGGGGGGGCCCCAGATACGCAGTATTTT
NA | TRBJ1-5 | NA | TRBV5-6 | CASSLAPYQPQHF | TGTGCCAGCAGCTTGGCGCCGTATCAGCCCCAGCATTTT
NA | TRBJ1-2 | NA | TRBV5-5 | CASSLEYSRGYGYTF | TGTGCCAGCAGCTTGGAATATTCCAGGGGCTATGGCTACACCTTC
NA | TRBJ1-2 | TRBD1 | TRBV6-1 | CASSPPGQAFYGYTF | TGTGCCAGCAGTCCGCCGGGACAGGCCTTCTATGGCTACACCTTC
NA | TRBJ1-1 | NA | TRBV10-3 | CATSQGGSNTEAFF | TGTGCCACGAGCCAAGGAGGGAGTAACACTGAAGCTTTCTTT
NA | TRBJ2-7 | NA | TRBV5-1 | CASSLEGVGKLAYEQYF | TGCGCCAGCAGCTTGGAAGGGGTTGGTAAACTAGCCTACGAGCAGTACTTC
NA | TRBJ1-5 | TRBD1 | TRBV4-2 | CASSQYKTGQLNQPQHF | TGTGCCAGCAGCCAATACAAGACGGGACAGCTCAATCAGCCCCAGCATTTT
NA | TRBJ2-3 | NA | TRBV7-3 | CASSDSTDTQYF | TGTGCCAGCAGCGACTCCACAGATACGCAGTATTTT
NA | TRBJ1-5 | TRBD1 | TRBV29-1 | CSAGTGANQPQHF | TGCAGCGCCGGGACAGGGGCCAATCAGCCCCAGCATTTT
NA | TRBJ2-7 | TRBD1 | TRBV5-1 | CASSSTGGAYEQYF | TGCGCCAGCAGCTCCACAGGGGGTGCCTACGAGCAGTACTTC
NA | TRBJ2-1 | NA | TRBV14 | CASSQRLRNEQFF | TGTGCCAGCAGCCAACGACTTAGGAATGAGCAGTTCTTC
NA | TRBJ2-5 | NA | TRBV27 | CASSLDGSMGTQYF | TGTGCCAGCAGTTTAGATGGAAGCATGGGGACCCAGTACTTC
NA | TRBJ2-2 | NA | TRBV28 | CASNQGYTGELFF | TGTGCCAGCAACCAGGGATACACCGGGGAGCTGTTTTTT
NA | TRBJ1-5 | NA | TRBV19 | CASSGKGWGNQPQHF | TGTGCCAGTAGTGGAAAGGGATGGGGCAATCAGCCCCAGCATTTT
NA | TRBJ2-3 | NA | TRBV29-1 | CSVGRAGTDTQYF | TGCAGCGTCGGACGGGCAGGCACAGATACGCAGTATTTT
once | TRBJ2-7 | NA | TRBV20-1 | CSARYGGEQYF | TGCAGTGCTAGATATGGGGGAGAGCAGTACTTC
NA | TRBJ1-1 | NA | TRBV28 | CASRVGGNTEAFF | TGTGCCAGCAGGGTTGGAGGGAACACTGAAGCTTTCTTT
NA | TRBJ2-1 | NA | TRBV19 | CASSIGSLGEQFF | TGTGCCAGTAGTATCGGATCTCTGGGTGAGCAGTTCTTC
NA | TRBJ1-3 | NA | TRBV6-5 | CASSYAVGDPGNTIYF | TGTGCCAGCAGTTATGCGGTGGGGGACCCTGGAAACACCATATATTTT
few | TRBJ2-2 | NA | TRBV30 | CAWGGTNTGELFF | TGTGCCTGGGGGGGGACTAACACCGGGGAGCTGTTTTTT
NA | TRBJ2-7 | TRBD2 | TRBV4-1 | CASSQGLAGAYEQYF | TGCGCCAGCAGCCAAGGACTAGCGGGGGCCTACGAGCAGTACTTC
NA | TRBJ2-2 | NA | TRBV4-1 | CASSQDSVSDRTSTGELFF | TGCGCCAGCAGCCAAGATTCGGTATCAGACAGAACCAGCACCGGGGAGCTGTTTTTT
NA | TRBJ2-2 | TRBD2 | TRBV4-1 | CASSQHSGGNTGELFF | TGCGCCAGCAGCCAACATAGCGGGGGGAACACCGGGGAGCTGTTTTTT
NA | TRBJ2-7 | NA | TRBV6-1 | CASTQFMGLVYEQYF | TGTGCCAGCACCCAATTTATGGGTCTGGTCTACGAGCAGTACTTC
NA | TRBJ2-1 | TRBD2 | TRBV4-1 | CASSQPGGHNEQFF | TGCGCCAGCAGCCAACCGGGGGGGCATAATGAGCAGTTCTTC
few | TRBJ1-1 | NA | TRBV5-4 | CASSQFREGNTEAFF | TGTGCCAGCAGCCAGTTCAGGGAGGGGAACACTGAAGCTTTCTTT
NA | TRBJ2-5 | NA | TRBV7-9 | CASSQTPGTGWKETQYF | TGTGCCAGCAGCCAGACTCCCGGGACGGGCTGGAAGGAGACCCAGTACTTC
once | TRBJ1-2 | NA | TRBV9 | CAIKRGYTF | TGTGCCATAAAAAGGGGCTACACCTTC
once | TRBJ1-4 | NA | TRBV28 | CASSSDRTNEKLFF | TGTGCCAGCAGTTCGGACAGAACTAATGAAAAACTGTTTTTT
NA | TRBJ1-5 | NA | TRBV28 | CASSLVRGGNQPQHF | TGTGCCAGCTCCTTGGTTCGGGGAGGCAATCAGCCCCAGCATTTT
once | TRBJ1-6 | TRBD1 | TRBV7-9 | CASSSGTGNSPLHF | TGTGCCAGCAGCTCCGGGACAGGCAATTCACCCCTCCACTTT
NA | TRBJ1-1 | NA | TRBV27 | CASTKLPPNTEAFF | TGTGCCAGCACCAAACTTCCCCCGAACACTGAAGCTTTCTTT
NA | TRBJ1-4 | TRBD1 | TRBV7-8 | CASSTRQGTNEKLFF | TGTGCCAGCAGCACCCGACAGGGAACTAATGAAAAACTGTTTTTT
NA | TRBJ1-5 | TRBD1 | TRBV4-1 | CASSQDTGTDNQPQHF | TGCGCCAGCAGCCAAGATACAGGGACAGACAATCAGCCCCAGCATTTT
NA | TRBJ2-3 | TRBD2 | TRBV4-1 | CASRHIGLAITDTQYF | TGCGCCAGCAGGCACATAGGACTAGCTATCACAGATACGCAGTATTTT
NA | TRBJ1-1 | NA | TRBV5-1 | CASSFALNTEAFF | TGCGCCAGCAGCTTTGCCCTGAACACTGAAGCTTTCTTT
NA | TRBJ2-1 | TRBD2 | TRBV10-2 | CASSESGNYNEQFF | TGCGCCAGCAGTGAAAGCGGGAATTACAATGAGCAGTTCTTC
NA | TRBJ2-5 | NA | TRBV7-8 | CASSYTVAQETQYF | TGTGCCAGCAGCTACACAGTCGCACAAGAGACCCAGTACTTC
NA | TRBJ1-3 | TRBD1 | TRBV7-2 | CASSLYPQGTGDNTIYF | TGTGCCAGCAGCTTATACCCGCAAGGGACAGGGGACAACACCATATATTTT
NA | TRBJ2-1 | NA | TRBV6-5 | CASSLAGSYNEQFF | TGTGCCAGCAGTTTGGCGGGTTCTTACAATGAGCAGTTCTTC